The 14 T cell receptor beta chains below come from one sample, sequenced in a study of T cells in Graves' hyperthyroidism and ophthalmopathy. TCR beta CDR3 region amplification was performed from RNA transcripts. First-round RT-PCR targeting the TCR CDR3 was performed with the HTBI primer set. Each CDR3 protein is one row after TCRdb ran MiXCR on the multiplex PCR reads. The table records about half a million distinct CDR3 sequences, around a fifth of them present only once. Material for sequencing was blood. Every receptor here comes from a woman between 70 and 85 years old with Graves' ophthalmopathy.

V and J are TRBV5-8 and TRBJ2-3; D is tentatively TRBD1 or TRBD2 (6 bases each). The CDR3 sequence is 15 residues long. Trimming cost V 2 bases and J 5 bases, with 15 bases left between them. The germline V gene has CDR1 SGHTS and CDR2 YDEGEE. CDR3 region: CASSLEGGGIDTQYF. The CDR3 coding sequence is TGTGCCAGCAGCTTAGAAGGAGGGGGAATAGATACGCAGTATTTT.

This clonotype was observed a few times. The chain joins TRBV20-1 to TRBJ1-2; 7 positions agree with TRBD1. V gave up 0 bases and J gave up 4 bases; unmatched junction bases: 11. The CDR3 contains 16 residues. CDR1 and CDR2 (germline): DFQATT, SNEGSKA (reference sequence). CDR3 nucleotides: TGCAGTGCTAGAGATGGTCGGGACAGTTTGGGCTATGGCTACACCTTC. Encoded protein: CSARDGRDSLGYGYTF.

The chain's CDR3 is CASSLGSGLGGYTF. Here the CDR3 DNA reads TGTGCCAGCAGCTTGGGTTCCGGGTTGGGTGGCTACACCTTC. This sequence joins TRBV5-5 and TRBJ1-2, with no clear D. Germline-derived CDR1 and CDR2 are SGHKS and YYEKEE (reference sequence). This CDR3 has 14 residues. The V gene lost 0 bases and the J gene lost 7 bases, with 13 bases spanning the gap. The full variable domain, completed using reference TRBV5-5 and TRBJ1-2, is DAGVTQSPTHLIKTRGQQVTLRCSPISGHKSVSWYQQVLGQGPQFIFQYYEKEERGRGNFPDRFSARQFPNYSSELNVNALLLGDSALYLCASSLGSGLGGYTFGSGTRLTVV.

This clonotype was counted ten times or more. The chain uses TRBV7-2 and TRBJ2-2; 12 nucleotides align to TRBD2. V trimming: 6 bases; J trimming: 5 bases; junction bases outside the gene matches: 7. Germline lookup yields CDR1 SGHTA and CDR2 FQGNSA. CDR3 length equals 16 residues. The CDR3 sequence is CASSPIGLAGTGELFF. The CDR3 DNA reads TGTGCCAGCAGTCCGATAGGACTAGCGGGAACCGGGGAGCTGTTTTTT. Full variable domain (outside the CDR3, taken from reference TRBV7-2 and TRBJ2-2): GAGVSQSPSNKVTEKGKDVELRCDPISGHTALYWYRQSLGQGLEFLIYFQGNSAPDKSGLPSDRFSAERTGGSVSTLTIQRTQQEDSAVYLCASSPIGLAGTGELFFGEGSRLTVL.

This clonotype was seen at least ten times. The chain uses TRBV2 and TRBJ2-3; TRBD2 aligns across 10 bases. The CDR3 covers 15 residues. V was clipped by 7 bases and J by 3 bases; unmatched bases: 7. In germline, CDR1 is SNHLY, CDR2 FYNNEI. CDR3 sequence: CASISGTSVTDTQYF. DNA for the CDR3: TGTGCCAGCATCTCCGGGACTAGCGTGACAGATACGCAGTATTTT.

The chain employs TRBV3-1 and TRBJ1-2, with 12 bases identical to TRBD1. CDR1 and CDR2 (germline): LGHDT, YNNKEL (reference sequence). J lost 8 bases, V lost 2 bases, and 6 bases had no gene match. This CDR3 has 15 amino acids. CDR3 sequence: CASSQRGQGARGYTF. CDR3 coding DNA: TGTGCCAGCAGCCAAAGGGGACAGGGGGCCCGAGGCTACACCTTC.

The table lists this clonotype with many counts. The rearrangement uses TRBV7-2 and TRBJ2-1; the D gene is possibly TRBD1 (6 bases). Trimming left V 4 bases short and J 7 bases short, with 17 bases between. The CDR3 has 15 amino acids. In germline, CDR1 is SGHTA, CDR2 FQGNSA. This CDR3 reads CASSSANYRANEQFF. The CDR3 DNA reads TGTGCCAGCAGCTCCGCCAATTACAGGGCTAATGAGCAGTTCTTC.

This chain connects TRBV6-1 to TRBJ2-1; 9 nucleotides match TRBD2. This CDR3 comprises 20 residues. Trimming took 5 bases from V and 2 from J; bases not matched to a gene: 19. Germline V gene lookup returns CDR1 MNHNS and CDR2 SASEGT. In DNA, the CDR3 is TGTGCCAGCAGTCCCCAAGGGATTAGCGGGAGCGGCGATCCCTACAATGAGCAGTTCTTC. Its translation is CASSPQGISGSGDPYNEQFF.

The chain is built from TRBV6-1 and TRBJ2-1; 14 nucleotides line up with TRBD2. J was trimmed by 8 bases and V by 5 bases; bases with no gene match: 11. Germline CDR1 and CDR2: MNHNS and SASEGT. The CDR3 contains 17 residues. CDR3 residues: CASSFRLAGGPRHEQFF. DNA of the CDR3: TGTGCCAGCAGTTTCCGACTAGCGGGAGGGCCCCGACATGAGCAGTTCTTC.

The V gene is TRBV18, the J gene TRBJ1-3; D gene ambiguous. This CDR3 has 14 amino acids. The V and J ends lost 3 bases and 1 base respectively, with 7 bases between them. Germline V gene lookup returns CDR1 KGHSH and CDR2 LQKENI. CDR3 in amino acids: CASSPSGSGNTIYF. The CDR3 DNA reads TGTGCCAGCTCACCTTCCGGGTCTGGAAACACCATATATTTT.

The CDR3 region is CSGATGDTEAFF. CDR3 sequence (DNA): TGCAGCGGCGCGACAGGGGACACTGAAGCTTTCTTT. The chain is built from TRBV29-1 and TRBJ1-1, with 8 bases lining up with TRBD1. Unmatched junction bases numbered 4, after V lost 7 bases and J lost 3 bases. The CDR3 is 12 residues long. Looked up from germline, CDR1 is SQVTM and CDR2 is ANQGSEA.

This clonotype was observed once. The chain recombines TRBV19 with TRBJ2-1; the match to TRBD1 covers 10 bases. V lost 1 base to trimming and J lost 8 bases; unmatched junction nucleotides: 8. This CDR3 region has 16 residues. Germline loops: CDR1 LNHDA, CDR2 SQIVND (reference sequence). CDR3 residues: CASSIARGQGSHEQFF. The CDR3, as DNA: TGTGCCAGTAGTATAGCCAGGGGACAGGGGAGCCATGAGCAGTTCTTC.

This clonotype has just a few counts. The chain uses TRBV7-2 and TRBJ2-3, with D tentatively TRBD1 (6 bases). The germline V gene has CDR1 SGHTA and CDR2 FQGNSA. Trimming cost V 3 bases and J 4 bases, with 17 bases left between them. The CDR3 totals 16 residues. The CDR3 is CASSFPGTRISDTQYF. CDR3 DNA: TGTGCCAGCAGCTTCCCCGGGACAAGAATTTCAGATACGCAGTATTTT. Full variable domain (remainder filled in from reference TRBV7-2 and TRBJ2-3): GAGVSQSPSNKVTEKGKDVELRCDPISGHTALYWYRQSLGQGLEFLIYFQGNSAPDKSGLPSDRFSAERTGGSVSTLTIQRTQQEDSAVYLCASSFPGTRISDTQYFGPGTRLTVL.

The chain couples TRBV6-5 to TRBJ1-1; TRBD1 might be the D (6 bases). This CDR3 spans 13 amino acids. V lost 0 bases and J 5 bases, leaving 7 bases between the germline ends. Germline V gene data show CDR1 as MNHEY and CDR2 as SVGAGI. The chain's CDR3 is CASSYSRGTEAFF. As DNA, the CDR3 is TGTGCCAGCAGTTACTCGAGGGGGACTGAAGCTTTCTTT.